What follows describes a single TCR beta chain. This specimen comes from a study of control samples from healthy donors and cancer patients. The repertoire was sequenced with immunoSEQ multiplex PCR; TCRdb's copy has only in-frame clones and lacks some. The table shows tens of thousands of clones, with 90% to 95% occurring only once. CDR1 is PRHDT, CDR2 FYEKMQ, per germline (reference sequence). Trimming removed 6 bases from V and 8 bases from J; junction bases left unmatched: 7. CDR3 length: 15 residues. The genes are TRBV13 and TRBJ1-6, with 10 bases aligning to TRBD1. The TCR originated in a woman in her thirties or forties with lung cancer. Sequencing was done on a sample of PBMCs. The CDR3 region is CASSSGTGAYSPLHF. In nucleotides, the CDR3 is TGTGCCAGCAGTTCCGGGACAGGGGCATATTCACCCCTCCACTTT.